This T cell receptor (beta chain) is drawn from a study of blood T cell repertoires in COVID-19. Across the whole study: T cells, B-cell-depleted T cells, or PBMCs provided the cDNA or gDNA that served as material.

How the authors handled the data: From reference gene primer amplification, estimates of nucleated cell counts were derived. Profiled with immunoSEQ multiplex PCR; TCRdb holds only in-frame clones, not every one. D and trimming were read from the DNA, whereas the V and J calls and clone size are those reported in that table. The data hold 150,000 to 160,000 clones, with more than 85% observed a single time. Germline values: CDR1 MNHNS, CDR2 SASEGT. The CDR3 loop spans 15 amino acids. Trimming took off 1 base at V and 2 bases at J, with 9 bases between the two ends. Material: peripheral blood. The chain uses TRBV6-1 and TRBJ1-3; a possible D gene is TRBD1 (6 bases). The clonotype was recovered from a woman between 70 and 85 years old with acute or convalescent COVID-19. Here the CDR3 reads CASSEDRVPGNTIYF. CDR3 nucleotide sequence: TGTGCCAGCAGTGAAGACAGGGTCCCTGGAAACACCATATATTTT.